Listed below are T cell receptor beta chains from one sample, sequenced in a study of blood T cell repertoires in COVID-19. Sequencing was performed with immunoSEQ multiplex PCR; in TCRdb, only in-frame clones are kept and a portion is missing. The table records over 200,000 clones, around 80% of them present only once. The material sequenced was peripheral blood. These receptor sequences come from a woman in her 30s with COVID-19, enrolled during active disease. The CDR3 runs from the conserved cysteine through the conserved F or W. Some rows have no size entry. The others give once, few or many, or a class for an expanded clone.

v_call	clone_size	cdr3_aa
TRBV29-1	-	CSVEHPTSGRREQYF
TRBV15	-	CATSRERTGRINTIYF
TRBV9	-	CASSVTSGGSTDTQYF
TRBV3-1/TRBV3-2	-	CASSQDEPWGGWETQYF
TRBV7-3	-	CASSLGWTEYNEQFF
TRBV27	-	CASTPRGRVPYNEQFF
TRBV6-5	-	CASTVLGVYEQYF
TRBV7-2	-	CASSLVSGQGSSGANVLTF
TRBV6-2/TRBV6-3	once	CASSYSQAGGYYEQYF
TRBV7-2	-	CASSFGFYSGRALETQYF
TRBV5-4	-	CASSIGGSGANVLTF
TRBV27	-	CASSLSPGSGNTEAFF
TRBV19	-	CASSMRGGAGINTQYF
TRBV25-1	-	CASSGGGDHGELFF
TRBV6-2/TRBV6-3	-	CASSSRLYNEQFF
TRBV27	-	CASSPPGSPLHF
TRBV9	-	CASSAQVPGELFF
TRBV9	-	CASGRSTGELFF
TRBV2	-	CASSVTGTDTQYF
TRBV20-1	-	CSATGDEQYF
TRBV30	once	CAVTKGGNTEAFF
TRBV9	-	CASSVNRVSGTGELFF
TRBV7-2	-	CASSLAPDSRKNIQYF
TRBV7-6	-	CASSLDPGGSTEAFF
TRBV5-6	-	CASSLGAGNTIYF
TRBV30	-	CAWNPTGIRNIQYF
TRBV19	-	CASSPTGTGLSYSNQPQHF
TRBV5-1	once	CASSLERLMNTEAFF
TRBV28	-	CASSPRRELTEAFF
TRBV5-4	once	CASSFGTGGDEQYF
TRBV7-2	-	CASSLELGLAGETQYF
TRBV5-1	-	CASSQNDARGNYGYTF
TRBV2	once	CASRGPGLAGDNEQFF
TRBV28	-	CASSLWVGQGHTGELFF
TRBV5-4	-	CASSLGGRDNEKLFF
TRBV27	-	CASRGSSYNEQFF
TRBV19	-	CASTEESGRNQPQHF
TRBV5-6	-	CASTQKGGETQYF